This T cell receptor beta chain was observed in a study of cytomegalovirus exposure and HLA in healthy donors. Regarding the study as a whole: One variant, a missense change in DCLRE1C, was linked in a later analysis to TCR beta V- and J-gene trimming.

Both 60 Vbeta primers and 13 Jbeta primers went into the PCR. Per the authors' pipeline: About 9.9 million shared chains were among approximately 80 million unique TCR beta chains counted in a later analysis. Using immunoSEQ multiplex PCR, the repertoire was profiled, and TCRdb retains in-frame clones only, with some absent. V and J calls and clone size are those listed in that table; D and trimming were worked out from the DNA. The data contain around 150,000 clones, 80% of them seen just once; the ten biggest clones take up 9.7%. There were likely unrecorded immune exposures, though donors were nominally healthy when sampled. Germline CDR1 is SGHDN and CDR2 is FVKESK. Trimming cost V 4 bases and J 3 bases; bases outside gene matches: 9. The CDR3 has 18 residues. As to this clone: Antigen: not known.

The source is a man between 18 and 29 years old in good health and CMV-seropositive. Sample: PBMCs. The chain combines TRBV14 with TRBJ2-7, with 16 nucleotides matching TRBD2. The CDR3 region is CASSPTGTSGRAGYEQYF. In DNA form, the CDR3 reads TGTGCCAGCAGCCCCACCGGGACTAGCGGGAGGGCCGGCTACGAGCAGTACTTC.